These 11 T cell receptor beta chains were all obtained from the same sample, sequenced in a study of T cells in Graves' hyperthyroidism and ophthalmopathy. The source material, RNA transcripts, was used to amplify TCR beta CDR3 regions. Using the HTBI primer set, a first-round RT-PCR was run on the TCR CDR3. TCRdb re-derived calls from the multiplex PCR reads in MiXCR, one entry per CDR3 protein. The profile shows about 520,000 distinct CDR3 sequences, less than 25% of them singletons. The source material was blood. The receptors derive from a man between 18 and 29 years old with Graves' hyperthyroidism.

Only a few counts were recorded for this clonotype. Germline and junction disagree at one end, which may indicate a read error. Here the CDR3 reads CAGSSTGLSGNTIYF. For the CDR3, the DNA is TGTGCCGGCAGCTCGACAGGGCTCTCTGGAAACACCATATATTTT. This chain links TRBV11-3 with TRBJ1-3, with 7 bases identical to TRBD1. Germline V gives CDR1 SGHNT, CDR2 YENEEA. The length of the CDR3 is 15 residues.

In its sample, this clonotype was seen many times. The chain recombines TRBV2 with TRBJ2-5, with TRBD2 matching 7 bases. Germline-derived CDR1 and CDR2 are SNHLY and FYNNEI. V shed 0 bases, J shed 5 bases, and the junction held 15 bases outside the gene matches. The CDR3 runs 18 residues. CDR3 DNA: TGTGCCAGCAGTGAAGCGCGGATGGGTCTAGCGGCCCGGGAGACCCAGTACTTC. Its protein product is CASSEARMGLAARETQYF.

This clonotype was found many times. J is TRBJ1-2 and V is TRBV2; tentatively, D is TRBD1 (5 bases). V lost 4 bases to trimming and J lost 4 bases, with 10 bases between them. CDR3 size: 13 residues. The germline V gene has CDR1 SNHLY and CDR2 FYNNEI. The CDR3 spells CASSVGELYGYTF. The CDR3 region has the DNA TGTGCCAGCAGTGTGGGGGAACTCTATGGCTACACCTTC.

This clonotype was seen only a few times. This chain uses TRBV11-2 with TRBJ2-7; 10 bases are a match to TRBD2. CDR1 is SGHAT, CDR2 FQNNGV, per germline. J lost 12 bases, V lost 5 bases, and 13 bases had no gene match. The CDR3 is 14 residues long. CDR3 bases: TGTGCCAGCAGCCCTCGGCGGCTAGCGGGGGAGGCGTACTTC. It translates to CASSPRRLAGEAYF.

This clonotype has more than one count but fewer than ten. The chain employs TRBV28 and TRBJ2-7; D may be TRBD1 (8 bases). The length of the CDR3 is 16 residues. CDR1 and CDR2 from the germline V gene are MDHEN and SYDVKM. V lost 3 bases and J 2 bases, leaving 17 bases between the germline ends. The chain's CDR3 is CASSLSGTGDTYEQYF. The CDR3 region has the DNA TGTGCCAGCAGTTTGAGCGGGACAGGAGATACCTACGAGCAGTACTTC.

Many counts were recorded for this clonotype. V and J are TRBV6-5 and TRBJ1-2; D is unresolved. This CDR3 is built from 12 residues. The germline gives CDR1 MNHEY, CDR2 SVGAGI. V lost 5 bases, J lost 0 bases, and 4 bases lay in between. The CDR3 loop is CASSRTNYGYTF. CDR3 bases: TGTGCCAGCAGTAGGACTAACTATGGCTACACCTTC.

This clonotype was seen only a few times. The chain carries TRBV27 and TRBJ2-7; 7 nucleotides align to TRBD2. Losses at the gene ends were 3 bases for V and 2 bases for J; bases not matched to a gene: 7. The CDR3 length is 15 residues. Germline V lookup: CDR1 MNHEY, CDR2 SMNVEV (reference sequence). CDR3 sequence (DNA): TGTGCCAGCAGTTTCTCGCGGGGAGGGGCCTACGAGCAGTACTTC. It encodes CASSFSRGGAYEQYF.

In its sample, this clonotype was seen many times. CDR3 in amino acids: CSARDRGEAFF. The CDR3 DNA sequence: TGCAGTGCTAGAGACAGGGGTGAAGCTTTCTTT. V and J are TRBV20-1 and TRBJ1-1; weak D call: TRBD1 (6 bases). Trimming took off 0 bases at V and 7 bases at J, with 6 bases between the two ends. The CDR3 sequence is 11 residues long. Germline V CDR1 and CDR2: DFQATT, SNEGSKA (reference sequence).

This clonotype occurred many times. The chain uses TRBV5-1 and TRBJ1-1; no clear D gene. Deletions cut 4 bases from V and 4 bases from J, with 14 bases between. Germline values: CDR1 SGHRS, CDR2 YFSETQ. CDR3 size: 14 residues. This chain's CDR3 is CASSPASSGTEAFF. The CDR3 DNA reads as TGCGCCAGCAGCCCGGCCTCGTCGGGCACTGAAGCTTTCTTT.

This clonotype was recorded many times. In DNA form, the CDR3 reads TGTGCCAGCAGTTGGACAGGGTCGACCCACGAGCAGTACTTC. It yields the protein CASSWTGSTHEQYF. The V call is TRBV12-3 or TRBV12-4, the J call TRBJ2-7; 8 positions match TRBD1. With V trimmed by 4 bases and J by 5 bases, 7 bases remained unmatched. CDR3 size: 14 residues.

There are many counts of this clonotype. The chain is built from TRBV20-1 and TRBJ1-2, with 9 positions matching TRBD1. Germline V gene lookup returns CDR1 DFQATT and CDR2 SNEGSKA (reference sequence). The CDR3 totals 12 residues. Trimming took 5 bases from V and 6 from J; bases not matched to a gene: 4. DNA of the CDR3: TGCAGTGCTTCCGGGACAGGGAATGGCTACACCTTC. Residues: CSASGTGNGYTF.